The 29 T cell receptor beta chains reported below all come from one sample, sequenced in a study of blood T cell repertoires in COVID-19. This table comes from immunoSEQ multiplex PCR, and its TCRdb copy is limited to in-frame clones, with some not included. The sample has nearly 350,000 clones; about 90% are singletons. The sample was PBMCs or T cells enriched from blood (not recorded which). All receptors derive from a woman aged 25 to 45 who had recovered from COVID-19.

This clone was detected once. V is TRBV23-1 and J is TRBJ1-1, with D maybe TRBD1 (5 bases). TRBV23-1 is an ORF for which the function is uncertain. The CDR3 contains 16 residues. Trimming removed 2 bases at V and 1 base at J, with 14 bases between. In DNA, the CDR3 is TGCGCCAGCAGTCAAGGGCCCGAAGACAGGAACACTGAAGCTTTCTTT. It is translated as CASSQGPEDRNTEAFF.

A few counts support this clone. This rearrangement joins TRBV4-1 to TRBJ1-5, with D unresolved. Per germline, CDR1 MGHRA and CDR2 YSYEKL. CDR3 length: 16 amino acids. V was cut by 0 bases and J by 4 bases, with 13 bases left in between. The CDR3: CASSQEGGFGNQPQHF. The CDR3 DNA follows: TGCGCCAGCAGCCAAGAGGGAGGGTTTGGAAATCAGCCCCAGCATTTT.

V and J are TRBV19 and TRBJ2-3, with TRBD2 matching over 14 bases. V gave up 4 bases and J gave up 2 bases; unmatched junction bases: 5. This CDR3 is 17 amino acids long. Germline V CDR1 and CDR2: LNHDA, SQIVND (reference sequence). This CDR3 is CASSTGTSGGLTDTQYF. CDR3 bases: TGTGCCAGTAGTACCGGGACTAGCGGGGGCCTCACAGATACGCAGTATTTT.

In this sample, this clone turned up once. The chain employs TRBV25-1 and TRBJ1-1; no firm D call. The V and J ends lost 5 bases and 7 bases respectively, with 14 bases between them. This CDR3 has 13 amino acids. Looked up from germline, CDR1 is MGHDK and CDR2 is SYGVNS. The CDR3 DNA reads as TGTGCCAGCAGTACCCACGGAGACCGTGAAGCTTTCTTT. It translates to CASSTHGDREAFF.

The CDR3 region has the DNA TGTGCCAGCTCACCAAAAGGAGATGAAGCTTTCTTT. As protein: CASSPKGDEAFF. The chain combines TRBV18 with TRBJ1-1, with no clear D. This CDR3 spans 12 amino acids. V lost 2 bases and J lost 7, with 8 bases in between. CDR1 KGHSH and CDR2 LQKENI come from the germline V gene.

The chain has TRBV6-2 or TRBV6-3 and TRBJ1-6; 8 bases fit TRBD1. The CDR3 extends over 15 amino acids. V lost 4 bases, J lost 7 bases, and 6 bases stayed unmatched. The germline CDR1 and CDR2 sequences are MNHEY and SVGEGT. The CDR3 here is CASSLRQGFNSPLHF. CDR3 DNA: TGTGCCAGCAGTTTACGACAGGGGTTCAATTCACCCCTCCACTTT.

This clone appeared a few times. The chain employs TRBV7-9 and TRBJ1-1; tentatively, D is TRBD1 (5 bases). V was trimmed by 3 bases and J by 0 bases, leaving 11 bases between them. Per the germline V gene, CDR1 is SEHNR and CDR2 is FQNEAQ (reference sequence). This CDR3 has 15 amino acids. CDR3 sequence reads: CASSFPGTMNTEAFF. CDR3 nucleotide sequence: TGTGCCAGCAGCTTCCCGGGGACTATGAACACTGAAGCTTTCTTT.

This chain joins TRBV12-5 and TRBJ1-2; 7 bases match TRBD1. The junction had 6 bases not matched to a gene; V was cut back by 5 bases and J by 0 bases. The CDR3 runs to 15 residues. Looked up from germline, CDR1 is LGHNT and CDR2 is FRNRAP. In DNA, the CDR3 is TGTGCTAGTGGTCATTGGGACAGACCTAACTATGGCTACACCTTC. It translates to CASGHWDRPNYGYTF.

The chain is built from TRBV19 and TRBJ1-2; TRBD1 agrees at 7 bases. Trimming took 8 bases from V and 0 from J; bases not matched to a gene: 6. This CDR3 has 14 residues. CDR1 LNHDA and CDR2 SQIVND come from the germline V gene (reference sequence). CDR3 in DNA: TGTGCCAGTCACAGACAGGGCCCTAACTATGGCTACACCTTC. It is translated as CASHRQGPNYGYTF.

V and J are TRBV27 and TRBJ2-5, with 10 bases aligning to TRBD1. V was clipped by 6 bases and J by 5 bases; unmatched bases: 9. The CDR3 runs to 15 residues. Germline V gene data show CDR1 as MNHEY and CDR2 as SMNVEV (reference sequence). The CDR3 reads CASRSTGGVQETQYF. The CDR3 nucleotides are TGTGCCAGCAGGTCGACAGGGGGCGTCCAGGAGACCCAGTACTTC.

This clone was recorded only once. The V gene is TRBV19, the J gene TRBJ2-3, with 7 bases lining up with TRBD2. This CDR3 spans 15 amino acids. Germline V gene sequence: CDR1 LNHDA, CDR2 SQIVND (reference sequence). The J segment lost 8 bases and the V segment lost 6 bases, leaving 14 bases of the junction unmatched. The CDR3 sequence: CASSTDGTIYGTQYF. Written as DNA, the CDR3 is TGTGCCAGTAGCACCGACGGGACTATCTACGGTACGCAGTATTTT.

The chain carries TRBV6-5 and TRBJ1-2; 7 bases map to TRBD1. The J segment lost 3 bases and the V segment lost 6 bases, leaving 7 bases of the junction unmatched. Germline V lookup: CDR1 MNHEY, CDR2 SVGAGI. The CDR3 consists of 14 residues. This chain's CDR3 is CASRQGPEYYGYTF. CDR3 nucleotide sequence: TGTGCCAGCAGACAGGGGCCGGAATACTATGGCTACACCTTC.

The chain recombines TRBV6-5 with TRBJ1-5; 9 positions agree with TRBD1. Germline V lookup: CDR1 MNHEY, CDR2 SVGAGI. The CDR3 is made up of 13 amino acids. V was clipped by 6 bases and J by 5 bases; unmatched bases: 2. CDR3 DNA: TGTGCCAGCAGCGACAGGGGGGATCAGCCCCAGCATTTT. Residues: CASSDRGDQPQHF.

The chain has TRBV7-9 and TRBJ1-4; the D is unclear. The V and J ends lost 5 bases and 0 bases respectively, with 10 bases between them. CDR1 and CDR2 (germline): SEHNR, FQNEAQ (reference sequence). The CDR3 totals 15 residues. DNA of the CDR3: TGTGCCAGCAGCACTTCGGCGGCAACTAATGAAAAACTGTTTTTT. Its protein product is CASSTSAATNEKLFF.

The V and J genes are TRBV5-1 and TRBJ2-7; 11 bases agree with TRBD1. The CDR3 is made up of 15 amino acids. From germline, CDR1 is SGHRS and CDR2 YFSETQ. V dropped 4 bases and J dropped 3; count of bases not matched to a gene: 6. CDR3 sequence: CASSPGTGGFYEQYF. The DNA for the CDR3 is TGCGCCAGCAGCCCCGGGACAGGGGGGTTCTACGAGCAGTACTTC.

This chain links TRBV7-8 with TRBJ1-1; 9 nucleotides align to TRBD1. The CDR3 runs 16 residues. The V gene end was trimmed by 6 bases and the J gene end by 7 bases; junction bases not matched to a gene: 15. CDR1 is SGHVS and CDR2 is FQNEAQ in the germline V gene. The CDR3 is CASSLRDRELVSEAFF. For the CDR3, the DNA is TGTGCCAGCAGTCTTCGGGACAGGGAGTTGGTGAGTGAAGCTTTCTTT.

This clone is a singleton in its sample. J is TRBJ1-1 and V is TRBV10-1, with D unresolved. Trimming removed 0 bases at V and 0 bases at J, with 8 bases between. This CDR3 is 15 amino acids long. CDR1 is WNHNN and CDR2 is SYGVQD in the germline V gene (reference sequence). CDR3 loop: CASSESRYMNTEAFF. The CDR3 bases are TGCGCCAGCAGTGAGTCTCGGTATATGAACACTGAAGCTTTCTTT.

This clone came up once. The chain has TRBV27 and TRBJ2-7, with 10 bases fitting TRBD2. CDR3 size: 15 residues. V lost 5 bases, J lost 4 bases, and 8 bases stayed unmatched. Germline CDR1 is MNHEY and CDR2 is SMNVEV (reference sequence). CDR3 in DNA: TGTGCCAGCAGTCCCACGGCAGCGGGGGGGTACGAGCAGTACTTC. This translates into CASSPTAAGGYEQYF.

The genes are TRBV28 and TRBJ1-5, with D hard to call. CDR3 length: 14 amino acids. Trimming removed 3 bases from V and 9 bases from J, with 15 bases in between. Per germline, CDR1 MDHEN and CDR2 SYDVKM. The CDR3 bases are TGTGCCAGCAGTTTGGGCGGGCCGCTGGTGCCCCAGCATTTT. Its protein is CASSLGGPLVPQHF.

This chain links TRBV6-5 with TRBJ2-5, with 7 positions matching TRBD1. CDR1 and CDR2 (germline): MNHEY, SVGAGI. This CDR3 has 14 residues. V was clipped by 6 bases and J by 2 bases; unmatched bases: 6. For the CDR3, the DNA is TGTGCCAGCAGCCAGACAGGGCTTCAAGAGACCCAGTACTTC. This encodes CASSQTGLQETQYF.

The chain uses TRBV11-2 and TRBJ1-3; no clear D. V lost 2 bases, J lost 0 bases, and 11 bases lay in between. Germline CDR1 is SGHAT and CDR2 is FQNNGV. The CDR3 loop spans 16 amino acids. In DNA, the CDR3 is TGTGCCAGCAGCTTAAATTGGCTGCCCTCTGGAAACACCATATATTTT. This sequence encodes CASSLNWLPSGNTIYF. The full variable domain, rest sourced from reference TRBV11-2 and TRBJ1-3, is EAGVAQSPRYKIIEKRQSVAFWCNPISGHATLYWYQQILGQGPKLLIQFQNNGVVDDSQLPKDRFSAERLKGVDSTLKIQPAKLEDSAVYLCASSLNWLPSGNTIYFGEGSWLTVV.

This sequence joins TRBV19 and TRBJ1-5, with 7 bases aligning to TRBD1. There are 18 residues in the CDR3. The junction had 12 bases not matched to a gene; V was cut back by 3 bases and J by 1 base. CDR1 is LNHDA and CDR2 is SQIVND in the germline V gene (reference sequence). CDR3 sequence: CASSMRAGGTTSNQPQHF. The CDR3 coding sequence is TGTGCCAGTAGTATGAGGGCAGGGGGGACGACGAGCAATCAGCCCCAGCATTTT. Full variable domain (outside the CDR3, taken from reference TRBV19 and TRBJ1-5): DGGITQSPKYLFRKEGQNVTLSCEQNLNHDAMYWYRQDPGQGLRLIYYSQIVNDFQKGDIAEGYSVSREKKESFPLTVTSAQKNPTAFYLCASSMRAGGTTSNQPQHFGDGTRLSIL.

The chain employs TRBV19 and TRBJ1-5; perhaps TRBD1 as D (5 bases). Trimming removed 3 bases from V and 4 bases from J, with 7 bases in between. Germline V lookup: CDR1 LNHDA, CDR2 SQIVND (reference sequence). The CDR3 is 13 amino acids. The CDR3 DNA reads TGTGCCAGTAGTATGGGGCTAAATCAGCCCCAGCATTTT. It encodes CASSMGLNQPQHF.

V usage is TRBV5-1 and J usage is TRBJ2-5; D is perhaps TRBD2 (5 bases). CDR1 and CDR2 (germline): SGHRS, YFSETQ. This CDR3 comprises 14 residues. V gave up 2 bases and J gave up 1 base, with 9 bases separating them. The CDR3 sequence is CASSFGLIQETQYF. The DNA of the CDR3 is TGCGCCAGCAGCTTCGGACTGATCCAAGAGACCCAGTACTTC.

The V and J genes are TRBV27 and TRBJ1-2; D gene ambiguous. Trimming pared 3 bases from V and 0 bases from J, leaving 11 bases between. Germline values: CDR1 MNHEY, CDR2 SMNVEV (reference sequence). There are 15 residues in the CDR3. The CDR3 sequence is CASSFVPGSNYGYTF. Written as DNA, the CDR3 is TGTGCCAGCAGTTTCGTACCGGGATCTAACTATGGCTACACCTTC.

The CDR3 bases are TGTGCCTGGGGGACAGGGACAAACACTGAAGCTTTCTTT. Its protein is CAWGTGTNTEAFF. The chain has TRBV30 and TRBJ1-1, with TRBD1 identical over 9 bases. Unmatched junction bases numbered 3, after V lost 5 bases and J lost 2 bases. The CDR3 length is 13 residues. The germline gives CDR1 GTSNPN, CDR2 SVGIG (reference sequence).

The chain has TRBV3-1 (or the pseudogene TRBV3-2) and TRBJ2-7, with D unclear. This CDR3 is 15 amino acids long. Trimming stripped 4 bases from V and 7 bases from J, with 20 bases between. Per the germline V gene, CDR1 is LGHDT and CDR2 is YNNKEL (reference sequence). CDR3 amino acids: CASSREAAGIGEQYF. DNA of the CDR3: TGTGCCAGCAGCCGCGAGGCGGCCGGTATAGGAGAGCAGTACTTC.

The chain links TRBV28 to TRBJ1-3; tentative D call: TRBD1 (6 bases). Germline-derived CDR1 and CDR2 are MDHEN and SYDVKM. V lost 6 bases, J lost 2 bases, and 17 bases lay in between. There are 16 residues in the CDR3. The CDR3 sequence: CASRGPRGATGNTIYF. In DNA form, the CDR3 reads TGTGCCAGCAGGGGTCCCCGGGGGGCGACTGGAAACACCATATATTTT.

In its sample, this clone was seen once. This chain connects TRBV7-9 to TRBJ2-1; 11 bases map to TRBD1. Germline V gives CDR1 SEHNR, CDR2 FQNEAQ (reference sequence). CDR3 length: 13 amino acids. V lost 8 bases to trimming and J lost 3 bases; unmatched junction nucleotides: 0. CDR3 nucleotide sequence: TGTGCCAGCGGGACAGGGGGCTACAATGAGCAGTTCTTC. Translating it yields CASGTGGYNEQFF.